The next 3 T cell receptor beta chains were all read from a single sample in a study of blood T cells in healthy people across ages. The use of a sample-barcoded 5' primer and a J-beta primer mix characterized a second PCR of roughly 7 to 11 cycles. Each CDR3 protein gets one entry after TCRdb re-called the 5' RACE reads with MiXCR. The data hold roughly 1.6 million distinct CDR3 sequences, with roughly a third observed a single time. What was sequenced was blood. These receptor sequences come from a woman aged 25 to 39 in good health.

This clonotype was counted a few times. The rearrangement uses TRBV27 and TRBJ2-3; TRBD2 aligns across 8 bases. The CDR3 has 16 amino acids. The trim removed 3 bases at V and 4 bases at J, leaving 9 bases unmatched. Germline lookup yields CDR1 MNHEY and CDR2 SMNVEV (reference sequence). CDR3 protein: CASSFRGGARADTQYF. Written as DNA, the CDR3 is TGTGCCAGCAGTTTCCGGGGGGGGGCACGGGCAGATACGCAGTATTTT.

This sequence joins TRBV7-3 and TRBJ2-2, with TRBD1 matching 7 bases. The CDR3 has 14 residues. CDR1 SGHTA and CDR2 FQGTGA come from the germline V gene. The junction had 5 bases not matched to a gene; V was cut back by 4 bases and J by 6 bases. This chain's CDR3 is CASSSGGEAGELFF. CDR3 DNA: TGTGCCAGCAGCTCAGGGGGAGAGGCCGGGGAGCTGTTTTTT. The full variable domain, completed using reference TRBV7-3 and TRBJ2-2, is GAGVSQTPSNKVTEKGKYVELRCDPISGHTALYWYRQSLGQGPEFLIYFQGTGAADDSGLPNDRFFAVRPEGSVSTLKIQRTERGDSAVYLCASSSGGEAGELFFGEGSRLTVL.

V gene TRBV6-1 combines with J gene TRBJ2-3; D not certain. V was cut by 2 bases and J by 9 bases, with 12 bases left in between. CDR1 and CDR2 from the germline V gene are MNHNS and SASEGT. This CDR3 spans 13 amino acids. This CDR3 reads CASSESPGLTQYF. In DNA form, the CDR3 reads TGTGCCAGCAGTGAAAGCCCCGGCCTAACGCAGTATTTT.